The entry that follows covers one T cell receptor beta chain sequence. Profiling relied on immunoSEQ multiplex PCR, and the TCRdb table lists in-frame clones only, not all of them. Of roughly 180,000 clones listed, roughly nine tenths are singletons. These data are taken from a study of blood T cell repertoires in COVID-19. Overall study: Italy, Spain and the United States were the sources of the convalescent and acute COVID-19 samples.

Source material: peripheral blood. This receptor was identified in an older man with active or convalescent COVID-19.

The CDR3 here is CASSFRFYGYTF. The CDR3 region has the DNA TGTGCCAGCAGTTTCAGGTTCTATGGCTACACCTTC. The rearrangement joins TRBV28 to TRBJ1-2; D is unclear. The ends were cut back, 3 bases at V and 4 bases at J, with 6 bases in the middle. The V gene's germline CDR1 is MDHEN and CDR2 SYDVKM. CDR3 size: 12 residues.